The 27 T cell receptor beta chains presented below share a single source sample, sequenced in a study of Ad26.COV2.S vaccination and SARS-CoV-2 variants. Treatment noted: around 19 received Ad26.COV2.S at low or high dose, single or two shots; about five received placebo; per-sample allocation not given. The samples date from day 63 after the first vaccine or placebo injection. TCRdb's copy holds only in-frame clones and misses some; the assay was immunoSEQ multiplex PCR. The sample has about 320,000 clones, about 82% seen once. The sample was peripheral blood, taken in a trial of Ad26.COV2.S vaccine versus placebo. The receptors stem from a person aged 18-65 years who received the Ad26.COV2.S COVID-19 vaccine or a placebo.

The chain couples TRBV10-3 to TRBJ2-3; D remains ambiguous. V was shortened by 3 bases and J by 3 bases, with 16 bases between the two germline ends. The CDR3 sequence is 16 residues long. Looked up from germline, CDR1 is ENHRY and CDR2 is SYGVKD. CDR3 nucleotide sequence: TGTGCCATCAGTGATTTCTCCGCGATTCCTACAGATACGCAGTATTTT. It codes for CAISDFSAIPTDTQYF.

This chain uses TRBV24-1 with TRBJ2-7; D may be TRBD1 (5 bases). The CDR3 extends over 15 amino acids. V lost 2 bases, J lost 4 bases, and 14 bases lay in between. Germline V gene lookup returns CDR1 KGHDR and CDR2 SFDVKD. The CDR3 is CATSDSRSGSYEQYF. CDR3 nucleotides: TGTGCCACCAGTGATTCCAGGTCAGGGTCTTACGAGCAGTACTTC.

The V and J genes are TRBV19 and TRBJ1-5, with no clear D. The germline CDR1 and CDR2 sequences are LNHDA and SQIVND (reference sequence). This CDR3 has 13 residues. V lost 0 bases to trimming and J lost 4 bases, with 4 bases between them. Written as DNA, the CDR3 is TGTGCCAGTAGTATAGACACTAATCAGCCCCAGCATTTT. This codes for CASSIDTNQPQHF.

The rearrangement joins TRBV27 to TRBJ1-1; weak D call: TRBD1 (5 bases). The V gene's germline CDR1 is MNHEY and CDR2 SMNVEV (reference sequence). The CDR3 is 15 residues long. V gave up 6 bases and J gave up 4 bases, with 18 bases separating them. The CDR3 sequence: CASRSEGQWVTEAFF. In nucleotides, the CDR3 is TGTGCCAGCAGATCCGAGGGGCAGTGGGTCACTGAAGCTTTCTTT.

In its sample, this clone was seen once. The chain employs TRBV2 and TRBJ1-2, with 12 bases lining up with TRBD1. This CDR3 is built from 15 residues. CDR1 is SNHLY, CDR2 FYNNEI, per germline. Trimming removed 4 bases from V and 4 bases from J; junction bases left unmatched: 4. The CDR3 loop is CASSVGTGGSYGYTF. CDR3 coding DNA: TGTGCCAGCAGTGTTGGGACAGGGGGCAGCTATGGCTACACCTTC. Together with reference TRBV2 and TRBJ1-2, the CDR3 gives the full variable domain: EPEVTQTPSHQVTQMGQEVILRCVPISNHLYFYWYRQILGQKVEFLVSFYNNEISEKSEIFDDQFSVERPDGSNFTLKIRSTKLEDSAMYFCASSVGTGGSYGYTFGSGTRLTVV.

In this sample, this clone turned up many times. The rearrangement links TRBV11-2 to TRBJ1-2; D is ambiguous. The V gene lost 4 bases and the J gene lost 4 bases, with 16 bases spanning the gap. The CDR3 runs to 15 residues. Germline-derived CDR1 and CDR2 are SGHAT and FQNNGV. The CDR3 DNA reads TGTGCCAGCAGCTACCCTCGGAGGGAGGCCTATGGCTACACCTTC. Translation gives CASSYPRREAYGYTF.

V gene TRBV14 combines with J gene TRBJ1-1; D gene unclear. The CDR3 is 13 residues long. Germline CDR1 SGHDN, CDR2 FVKESK. V was cut by 5 bases and J by 8 bases, with 15 bases left in between. The CDR3 DNA reads as TGTGCCAGCAGCTCTGTTCCGGTGGCAGAAGCTTTCTTT. Protein: CASSSVPVAEAFF.

This chain uses TRBV2 with TRBJ2-1, with 8 bases aligning to TRBD1. Germline assignment: CDR1 SNHLY and CDR2 FYNNEI. The CDR3 covers 15 residues. Losses at the gene ends were 5 bases for V and 2 bases for J; bases not matched to a gene: 5. The CDR3 spells CASSPDRGAYNEQFF. CDR3 nucleotide sequence: TGTGCCAGCAGTCCAGACAGGGGCGCCTACAATGAGCAGTTCTTC.

CDR3 nucleotides: TGTGCCAGTAGTATAGATCTCTTGGGTAGGGCGAACGAGCCCCAGCATTTT. Protein product: CASSIDLLGRANEPQHF. The J gene is TRBJ1-5, the V gene TRBV19; D not certain. Germline loops: CDR1 LNHDA, CDR2 SQIVND (reference sequence). Deletions cut 0 bases from V and 8 bases from J, with 20 bases between. CDR3 length: 17 amino acids.

The chain combines TRBV19 with TRBJ2-6, with a tentative D call TRBD1 (5 bases). The CDR3 is 16 amino acids. Germline CDR1 reads LNHDA; CDR2 reads SQIVND (reference sequence). V was shortened by 10 bases and J by 0 bases, with 16 bases between the two germline ends. The CDR3 DNA reads TGTGCCACACAAGGGGCCAGGACCTCTGGGGCCAACGTCCTGACTTTC. Translating it yields CATQGARTSGANVLTF.

J is TRBJ2-2 and V is TRBV10-3; 7 bases fit TRBD1. The CDR3 is made up of 15 amino acids. Trimming removed 7 bases from V and 0 bases from J; junction bases left unmatched: 5. CDR1 and CDR2 (germline): ENHRY, SYGVKD. The chain's CDR3 is CAIKGTAANTGELFF. The DNA for the CDR3 is TGTGCCATCAAGGGGACAGCCGCGAACACCGGGGAGCTGTTTTTT.

The chain combines TRBV24-1 with TRBJ1-2; no clear D. Trimming shortened V by 7 bases and J by 2 bases, and 10 bases separated the two germline ends. The germline CDR1 and CDR2 sequences are KGHDR and SFDVKD. This CDR3 region has 13 residues. As DNA, the CDR3 is TGTGCCACCAGCTCCGGGGAGAACTATGGCTACACCTTC. Its protein product is CATSSGENYGYTF.

The chain couples TRBV11-2 to TRBJ2-2, with 10 nucleotides matching TRBD1. Germline-derived CDR1 and CDR2 are SGHAT and FQNNGV. This CDR3 has 13 amino acids. The J segment lost 7 bases and the V segment lost 8 bases, leaving 4 bases of the junction unmatched. CDR3 DNA sequence: TGTGCCAGCCGGGGACAGGGGATCGGGGAGCTGTTTTTT. Translation gives CASRGQGIGELFF.

This rearrangement joins TRBV7-9 to TRBJ1-1; D possibly corresponds to TRBD1 (6 bases). The CDR3 totals 13 residues. Germline V gives CDR1 SEHNR, CDR2 FQNEAQ (reference sequence). Trimming removed 6 bases at V and 3 bases at J, with 11 bases between. The CDR3 coding sequence is TGTGCCAGCAGTCCCGAGGGGGACACTGAAGCTTTCTTT. Translating it yields CASSPEGDTEAFF.

This clone was seen many times. V and J are TRBV5-8 and TRBJ2-3; TRBD1 agrees at 7 bases. CDR1 and CDR2 (germline): SGHTS, YDEGEE. Germline trimming cut 4 bases from V and 2 bases from J; bases unmatched to any gene: 4. CDR3 length equals 14 residues. Here the CDR3 reads CASSLGQSTDTQYF. The CDR3, as DNA: TGTGCCAGCAGCCTGGGACAGTCCACAGATACGCAGTATTTT.

The CDR3 DNA is TGCGCCAGCAGCCGAGGATCAGGAGGGGGGGGCTCCTACGAGCAGTACTTC. Amino acid sequence: CASSRGSGGGGSYEQYF. The V and J genes are TRBV4-1 and TRBJ2-7, with D possibly TRBD2 on 7 matching bases. This CDR3 contains 17 residues. V gave up 4 bases and J gave up 0 bases, with 19 bases separating them. CDR1 and CDR2 (germline): MGHRA, YSYEKL.

This clone occurred once. The chain has TRBV7-9 and TRBJ2-2; D remains ambiguous. Looked up from germline, CDR1 is SEHNR and CDR2 is FQNEAQ (reference sequence). The CDR3 totals 12 residues. Trimming cost V 1 base and J 5 bases, with 2 bases left between them. CDR3 coding DNA: TGTGCCAGCAGCTTAGTAACCGGGGAGCTGTTTTTT. This sequence encodes CASSLVTGELFF.

The chain recombines TRBV9 with TRBJ2-1; 8 bases align to TRBD2. V trimming: 3 bases; J trimming: 1 base; junction bases outside the gene matches: 3. This CDR3 spans 15 amino acids. The germline V gene has CDR1 SGDLS and CDR2 YYNGEE. CDR3 amino acids: CASSASGGSYNEQFF. In DNA form, the CDR3 reads TGTGCCAGCAGCGCCAGCGGGGGATCCTACAATGAGCAGTTCTTC.

As to this clone: One end of the junction fails to match germline, which may point to a read error. This chain uses TRBV6-2 or TRBV6-3 with TRBJ1-1; no clear D. CDR1 and CDR2 from the germline V gene are MNHEY and SVGEGT. The CDR3 contains 15 residues. The CDR3 here is CASSYSMGPNAEAFF. CDR3 DNA sequence: TGTGCCAGCAGTTACTCGATGGGCCCGAACGCTGAAGCTTTCTTT.

Here the CDR3 reads CASSVVVDGQDYGYTF. As DNA, the CDR3 is TGTGCCAGCAGCGTAGTCGTCGATGGGCAAGACTATGGCTACACCTTC. The V and J genes are TRBV9 and TRBJ1-2; D is ambiguous. Germline CDR1 is SGDLS and CDR2 is YYNGEE. This CDR3 is 16 amino acids long. Trimming pared 0 bases from V and 3 bases from J, leaving 15 bases between. Full variable domain (missing parts from reference TRBV9 and TRBJ1-2): DSGVTQTPKHLITATGQRVTLRCSPRSGDLSVYWYQQSLDQGLQFLIQYYNGEERAKGNILERFSAQQFPDLHSELNLSSLELGDSALYFCASSVVVDGQDYGYTFGSGTRLTVV.

V gene TRBV14 combines with J gene TRBJ2-1; perhaps TRBD2 as D (5 bases). The ends were cut back, 1 base at V and 9 bases at J, with 10 bases in the middle. Germline values: CDR1 SGHDN, CDR2 FVKESK. This CDR3 contains 13 residues. CDR3 nucleotide sequence: TGTGCCAGCAGCCAAGTACTAGTCGGTGAGCAGTTCTTC. Translated: CASSQVLVGEQFF.

This sequence joins TRBV19 and TRBJ1-4; unclear D gene. Germline V gene data show CDR1 as LNHDA and CDR2 as SQIVND (reference sequence). This CDR3 contains 14 residues. V was trimmed by 6 bases and J by 5 bases, leaving 13 bases between them. CDR3 coding DNA: TGTGCCAGTAGCCGGAGGGAACTCAATGAAAAACTGTTTTTT. This gives the protein CASSRRELNEKLFF.

V and J are TRBV2 and TRBJ1-4; D is possibly TRBD1 (5 bases). The length of the CDR3 is 17 residues. Germline loops: CDR1 SNHLY, CDR2 FYNNEI. V was shortened by 0 bases and J by 2 bases, with 13 bases between the two germline ends. The CDR3 region has the DNA TGTGCCAGCAGTGAAGCCCCTTATGGGGGGACTAATGAAAAACTGTTTTTT. Translation gives CASSEAPYGGTNEKLFF. The full variable domain, rest sourced from reference TRBV2 and TRBJ1-4, is EPEVTQTPSHQVTQMGQEVILRCVPISNHLYFYWYRQILGQKVEFLVSFYNNEISEKSEIFDDQFSVERPDGSNFTLKIRSTKLEDSAMYFCASSEAPYGGTNEKLFFGSGTQLSVL.

The rearrangement joins TRBV7-2 to TRBJ1-5; D unclear. Trimming took 5 bases from V and 5 from J, leaving 7 bases between them. The CDR3 totals 12 residues. Germline values: CDR1 SGHTA, CDR2 FQGNSA. The CDR3 loop reads CASSPPHQPQHF. The CDR3 DNA sequence: TGTGCCAGCAGCCCACCCCATCAGCCCCAGCATTTT.

Of note for this clone: Other DNA sequences from this sample encode an identical CDR3 as well. V usage is TRBV4-3 and J usage is TRBJ1-1; the D is unclear. Trimming took 0 bases from V and 0 from J, leaving 5 bases between them. This CDR3 has 14 residues. The V gene's germline CDR1 is LGHNA and CDR2 YSLEER. This chain's CDR3 is CASSQDPVNTEAFF. The CDR3 DNA sequence: TGCGCCAGCAGCCAAGACCCGGTGAACACTGAAGCTTTCTTT.

The V and J genes are TRBV10-3 and TRBJ1-6, with a possible D match to TRBD1 (5 bases). This CDR3 has 13 amino acids. Per the germline V gene, CDR1 is ENHRY and CDR2 is SYGVKD. Trimming shortened V by 4 bases and J by 8 bases, and 9 bases separated the two germline ends. The CDR3 sequence is CAISGTTDSPLHF. CDR3 DNA sequence: TGTGCCATCAGTGGGACAACAGATTCACCCCTCCACTTT.

The chain carries TRBV5-6 and TRBJ2-5; TRBD2 might be the D (5 bases). There are 15 residues in the CDR3. CDR1 is SGHDT, CDR2 YYEEEE, per germline. The ends were cut back, 4 bases at V and 3 bases at J, with 16 bases in the middle. The CDR3 loop is CASSPRVGRKETQYF. CDR3 DNA sequence: TGTGCCAGCAGCCCGAGGGTGGGCAGGAAAGAGACCCAGTACTTC.